This section outlines one T cell receptor beta chain sequence together with its context. The source of the sample is a study of CD8 T cells in ankylosing spondylitis. Quantitative 5'-RACE with molecular barcodes was used to make the TCR beta libraries. TCRdb itself ran the 5' RACE reads through MiXCR, one entry per CDR3 protein. The sample holds 50,000 to 75,000 distinct CDR3 sequences, 6.2% seen once. The CDR3 has 13 residues. Germline CDR1 reads SGHTA; CDR2 reads FQGNSA. Between the trimmed V and J ends, which lost 5 bases and 4 bases, there was a span of 11 bases. The sequenced sample was synovial fluid, either unsorted or a sorted T cell fraction (not recorded which). The chain uses TRBV7-2 and TRBJ2-5; D not resolved. The TCR originated in a male donor with ankylosing spondylitis. CDR3: CASSPRPSETQYF. The CDR3 coding sequence is TGTGCCAGCAGCCCTAGGCCTTCAGAGACCCAGTACTTC.